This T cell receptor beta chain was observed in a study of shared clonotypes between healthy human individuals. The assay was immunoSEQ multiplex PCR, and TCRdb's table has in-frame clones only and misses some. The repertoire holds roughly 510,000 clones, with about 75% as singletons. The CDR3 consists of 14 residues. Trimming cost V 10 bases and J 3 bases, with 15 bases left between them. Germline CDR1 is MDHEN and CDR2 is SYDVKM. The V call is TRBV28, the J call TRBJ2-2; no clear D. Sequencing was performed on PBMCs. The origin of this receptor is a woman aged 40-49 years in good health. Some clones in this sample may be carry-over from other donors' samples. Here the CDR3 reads CANPTFRHTGELFF. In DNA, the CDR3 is TGTGCCAACCCGACATTTCGGCACACCGGGGAGCTGTTTTTT. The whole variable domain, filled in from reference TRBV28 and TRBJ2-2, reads DVKVTQSSRYLVKRTGEKVFLECVQDMDHENMFWYRQDPGLGLRLIYFSYDVKMKEKGDIPEGYSVSREKKERFSLILESASTNQTSMYLCANPTFRHTGELFFGEGSRLTVL.